The 25 T cell receptor beta chains listed next were all sequenced from one sample in a study of CD8 T cells in ankylosing spondylitis. Using its own MiXCR run on the 5' RACE reads, TCRdb lists one record per CDR3 protein. The sample yields about 42,000 distinct CDR3 sequences, 3% to 4% seen once. Input material: blood, either unsorted or a sorted T cell fraction (not recorded which). These receptor sequences come from a female donor with ankylosing spondylitis or in good health (not recorded which).

In this sample, this clonotype turned up a few times. The J gene is TRBJ2-3, the V gene TRBV20-1; D is ambiguous. Deletions cut 0 bases from V and 2 bases from J, with 15 bases between. Per the germline V gene, CDR1 is DFQATT and CDR2 is SNEGSKA (reference sequence). The CDR3 is made up of 16 amino acids. For the CDR3, the DNA is TGCAGTGCTAGAGATATTAGCCGCAATATCACAGATACGCAGTATTTT. It encodes CSARDISRNITDTQYF.

This clonotype was counted ten times or more. The rearrangement links TRBV9 to TRBJ1-1, with a tentative D call TRBD1 (5 bases). V lost 3 bases and J 0 bases, leaving 9 bases between the germline ends. The CDR3 is made up of 14 amino acids. Per germline, CDR1 SGDLS and CDR2 YYNGEE. The CDR3 reads CASSAGTVNTEAFF. Written as DNA, the CDR3 is TGTGCCAGCAGCGCTGGGACGGTGAACACTGAAGCTTTCTTT. Looking up the rest from reference TRBV9 and TRBJ1-1 gives the full variable domain: DSGVTQTPKHLITATGQRVTLRCSPRSGDLSVYWYQQSLDQGLQFLIQYYNGEERAKGNILERFSAQQFPDLHSELNLSSLELGDSALYFCASSAGTVNTEAFFGQGTRLTVV.

This clonotype appeared a few times. This rearrangement joins TRBV9 to TRBJ2-1; the D gene could be TRBD1 or TRBD2 (6 bases each). V was pared by 0 bases and J by 8 bases, with 18 bases between. This CDR3 region has 16 residues. Per germline, CDR1 SGDLS and CDR2 YYNGEE. The CDR3 sequence: CASSVETRGQGDEQFF. DNA for the CDR3: TGTGCCAGCAGCGTAGAGACCCGGGGGCAAGGTGATGAGCAGTTCTTC.

This clonotype was counted ten times or more. The chain links TRBV9 to TRBJ2-7; the D gene could be TRBD1 or TRBD2 (5 bases each). V was clipped by 4 bases and J by 0 bases, with 11 bases between them. CDR3 length equals 14 residues. Germline CDR1 reads SGDLS; CDR2 reads YYNGEE. The CDR3 bases are TGTGCCAGCAGCCCCCGGGACGACTCCTACGAGCAGTACTTC. Translated: CASSPRDDSYEQYF.

The sample holds many counts of this clonotype. The rearrangement joins TRBV9 to TRBJ2-1; 8 bases agree with TRBD1. Germline assignment: CDR1 SGDLS and CDR2 YYNGEE. The CDR3 runs 19 residues. The trim removed 3 bases at V and 6 bases at J, leaving 20 bases unmatched. The CDR3 protein is CASSERGDRTGLGVNEQFF. The CDR3 DNA follows: TGTGCCAGCAGCGAGAGGGGGGATCGGACAGGGCTGGGGGTCAATGAGCAGTTCTTC.

This clonotype occurred a few times. CDR3 residues: CASSPDPGQELFF. The CDR3 nucleotides are TGTGCCAGCAGCCCTGACCCGGGACAAGAGCTGTTTTTT. The rearrangement links TRBV9 to TRBJ2-2, with D perhaps TRBD1 (6 bases). The V gene lost 4 bases and the J gene lost 11 bases, with 15 bases spanning the gap. Germline CDR1 and CDR2: SGDLS and YYNGEE. CDR3 length: 13 amino acids.

This clonotype was seen many times. The V and J genes are TRBV9 and TRBJ2-1; 9 bases are shared with TRBD1. V dropped 4 bases and J dropped 7; count of bases not matched to a gene: 6. The CDR3 contains 14 residues. Germline values: CDR1 SGDLS, CDR2 YYNGEE. The CDR3 loop reads CASSPPDRGNEQFF. The CDR3 DNA is TGTGCCAGCAGCCCCCCGGACAGGGGTAATGAGCAGTTCTTC.

This clonotype appeared many times. The rearrangement links TRBV9 to TRBJ2-3; 7 nucleotides agree with TRBD2. V was clipped by 0 bases and J by 4 bases; unmatched bases: 8. Germline-derived CDR1 and CDR2 are SGDLS and YYNGEE. This CDR3 comprises 16 residues. The CDR3 reads CASSVDPRGVPDTQYF. The CDR3 nucleotides are TGTGCCAGCAGCGTAGATCCACGGGGGGTGCCAGATACGCAGTATTTT.

The sample holds many counts of this clonotype. The CDR3 sequence: CASSKDTTENSPLHF. CDR3 coding DNA: TGTGCCAGCAGCAAGGACACGACCGAAAATTCACCCCTCCACTTT. The V gene is TRBV9, the J gene TRBJ1-6, with TRBD1 as a possible D gene (5 bases). The germline gives CDR1 SGDLS, CDR2 YYNGEE. Trimming removed 4 bases from V and 7 bases from J, with 15 bases in between. There are 15 residues in the CDR3.

Ten or more counts support this clonotype. This chain joins TRBV9 and TRBJ2-5; D is uncertain. Trimming cost V 3 bases and J 5 bases, with 11 bases left between them. The CDR3 has 13 amino acids. From germline, CDR1 is SGDLS and CDR2 YYNGEE. CDR3 DNA: TGTGCCAGCAGCGCTGAATCGACGGAGACCCAGTACTTC. Encoded protein: CASSAESTETQYF.

This clonotype was found many times. The J gene is TRBJ1-2, the V gene TRBV9; D perhaps matches TRBD1 (6 bases). Germline V gene data show CDR1 as SGDLS and CDR2 as YYNGEE. V dropped 2 bases and J dropped 4 bases, with 9 bases sitting between them. The CDR3 covers 13 residues. CDR3 sequence: CASSVDSLYGYTF. The CDR3 DNA reads TGTGCCAGCAGCGTGGACAGTCTCTATGGCTACACCTTC.

In this sample, this clonotype turned up many times. The rearrangement uses TRBV12-3 or TRBV12-4 and TRBJ1-5; D call uncertain. Between the trimmed V and J ends, which lost 6 bases and 4 bases, there was a span of 16 bases. The CDR3 extends over 15 amino acids. CDR3 residues: CASRLFGERNQPQHF. For the CDR3, the DNA is TGTGCCAGCAGACTGTTCGGGGAAAGGAATCAGCCCCAGCATTTT.

The sample holds a few counts of this clonotype. The V gene is TRBV9, the J gene TRBJ2-7; a possible D gene is TRBD1 (6 bases). The length of the CDR3 is 16 residues. CDR1 is SGDLS and CDR2 is YYNGEE in the germline V gene. V was pared by 3 bases and J by 6 bases, with 22 bases between. The chain's CDR3 is CASSATLRGGRGEQYF. DNA of the CDR3: TGTGCCAGCAGCGCAACCCTCAGGGGCGGCCGGGGCGAGCAGTACTTC.

This clonotype was recorded at least ten times. The gene calls are TRBV9 and TRBJ2-1, with D uncertain. This CDR3 comprises 14 residues. Germline V gene sequence: CDR1 SGDLS, CDR2 YYNGEE. The V end was cut by 0 bases, the J end by 1 base, with 5 bases between. This CDR3 reads CASSVEESYNEQFF. As DNA, the CDR3 is TGTGCCAGCAGCGTAGAGGAGTCCTACAATGAGCAGTTCTTC.

In this sample, this clonotype turned up many times. The rearrangement uses TRBV9 and TRBJ1-2; 7 bases line up with TRBD1. V shed 5 bases, J shed 13 bases, and the junction held 14 bases outside the gene matches. Germline CDR1 is SGDLS and CDR2 is YYNGEE. CDR3 length: 13 residues. This CDR3 reads CASSLPGQPLATF. The DNA of the CDR3 is TGTGCCAGCAGTCTTCCGGGACAGCCCTTAGCCACCTTC.

This clonotype was recorded many times. The chain employs TRBV9 and TRBJ1-5; possible D gene TRBD1, 6 bases. Per the germline V gene, CDR1 is SGDLS and CDR2 is YYNGEE. The CDR3 totals 15 residues. V was clipped by 2 bases and J by 6 bases, with 15 bases between them. CDR3 nucleotides: TGTGCCAGCAGCGTTACGGACAGCGGGCGTCAGCCCCAGCATTTT. Translated: CASSVTDSGRQPQHF. Together with reference TRBV9 and TRBJ1-5, the CDR3 gives the full variable domain: DSGVTQTPKHLITATGQRVTLRCSPRSGDLSVYWYQQSLDQGLQFLIQYYNGEERAKGNILERFSAQQFPDLHSELNLSSLELGDSALYFCASSVTDSGRQPQHFGDGTRLSIL.

This clonotype was counted at least ten times. The genes are TRBV9 and TRBJ1-1, with D hard to call. V dropped 0 bases and J dropped 4 bases, with 10 bases sitting between them. From germline, CDR1 is SGDLS and CDR2 YYNGEE. CDR3 size: 14 residues. The CDR3 protein is CASSVDVGSTEAFF. The CDR3 region has the DNA TGTGCCAGCAGCGTAGACGTAGGTAGCACTGAAGCTTTCTTT.

There are many counts of this clonotype. J is TRBJ2-3 and V is TRBV9; tentatively, D is TRBD1 (5 bases). The V end lost 3 bases, the J end lost 0 bases, and 14 bases lay between the germline ends. The CDR3 extends over 16 amino acids. Germline assignment: CDR1 SGDLS and CDR2 YYNGEE. In nucleotides, the CDR3 is TGTGCCAGCAGCGGCCGACAGAGTGCTAGCACAGATACGCAGTATTTT. Encoded protein: CASSGRQSASTDTQYF.

By share, this clonotype ranks as medium-sized. V is TRBV9 and J is TRBJ1-1; D possibly corresponds to TRBD1 (5 bases). The CDR3 is 13 amino acids. Trimming took off 3 bases at V and 8 bases at J, with 14 bases between the two ends. Germline loops: CDR1 SGDLS, CDR2 YYNGEE. The CDR3 sequence is CASSDLDGAEAFF. DNA for the CDR3: TGTGCCAGCAGCGATCTAGACGGGGCGGAAGCTTTCTTT. The full variable domain, rest sourced from reference TRBV9 and TRBJ1-1, is DSGVTQTPKHLITATGQRVTLRCSPRSGDLSVYWYQQSLDQGLQFLIQYYNGEERAKGNILERFSAQQFPDLHSELNLSSLELGDSALYFCASSDLDGAEAFFGQGTRLTVV.

This clonotype came up many times. This rearrangement joins TRBV9 to TRBJ1-2; the match to TRBD1 covers 8 bases. Germline V gives CDR1 SGDLS, CDR2 YYNGEE. CDR3 length: 14 residues. J lost 7 bases, V lost 0 bases, and 5 bases had no gene match. The CDR3 reads CASSVETGGGGYTF. Written as DNA, the CDR3 is TGTGCCAGCAGCGTAGAAACAGGGGGAGGTGGCTACACCTTC. The full variable domain, rest sourced from reference TRBV9 and TRBJ1-2, is DSGVTQTPKHLITATGQRVTLRCSPRSGDLSVYWYQQSLDQGLQFLIQYYNGEERAKGNILERFSAQQFPDLHSELNLSSLELGDSALYFCASSVETGGGGYTFGSGTRLTVV.

This clonotype was detected ten times or more. The chain links TRBV9 to TRBJ2-3; a weak D match, TRBD2 (5 bases). The V end lost 0 bases, the J end lost 6 bases, and 14 bases lay between the germline ends. The germline CDR1 and CDR2 sequences are SGDLS and YYNGEE. This CDR3 has 15 amino acids. The CDR3 protein is CASSVATPRGDTQYF. DNA for the CDR3: TGTGCCAGCAGCGTAGCCACCCCCCGAGGGGATACGCAGTATTTT.

This clonotype was found many times. CDR3 loop: CASMGKLYGYTF. CDR3 in DNA: TGTGCCAGCATGGGGAAACTCTATGGCTACACCTTC. The chain joins TRBV9 to TRBJ1-2; D is unresolved. CDR1 and CDR2 (germline): SGDLS, YYNGEE. Trimming took 6 bases from V and 4 from J, leaving 10 bases between them. The CDR3 loop spans 12 amino acids. Variable domain in full (rest from reference TRBV9 and TRBJ1-2): DSGVTQTPKHLITATGQRVTLRCSPRSGDLSVYWYQQSLDQGLQFLIQYYNGEERAKGNILERFSAQQFPDLHSELNLSSLELGDSALYFCASMGKLYGYTFGSGTRLTVV.

This clonotype came up many times. This chain uses TRBV9 with TRBJ2-5, with TRBD1 as a possible D gene (5 bases). Germline CDR1 is SGDLS and CDR2 is YYNGEE. Between the trimmed V and J ends, which lost 0 bases and 3 bases, there was a span of 9 bases. The CDR3 totals 14 residues. In nucleotides, the CDR3 is TGTGCCAGCAGCGTAGGACAGTCGGAAGAGACCCAGTACTTC. Translated: CASSVGQSEETQYF.

This clonotype was counted ten times or more. DNA for the CDR3: TGTGCCAGCAACCCCAGGGGCAGAGGCGAGCAGTACTTC. Translation: CASNPRGRGEQYF. This chain links TRBV9 with TRBJ2-7; tentative D call: TRBD1 (6 bases). Germline V CDR1 and CDR2: SGDLS, YYNGEE. Trimming left V 6 bases short and J 6 bases short, with 16 bases between. The CDR3 contains 13 residues.

V and J are TRBV9 and TRBJ2-5, with 8 bases matching TRBD1. The junction had 8 bases not matched to a gene; V was cut back by 2 bases and J by 2 bases. The CDR3 covers 16 residues. Germline V gene lookup returns CDR1 SGDLS and CDR2 YYNGEE. The DNA for the CDR3 is TGTGCCAGCAGCGTGGGGACAGGTAGCCTACAAGAGACCCAGTACTTC. Translating it yields CASSVGTGSLQETQYF.